This T cell receptor beta chain derives from a study of shared clonotypes between healthy human individuals. Study outcomes and limitations: Researchers sampled only blood; tissue repertoires likely differ. Generation probabilities were higher for clonotypes shared across all four sorted-subset donors than for unshared ones.

Using immunoSEQ multiplex PCR, the repertoire was profiled, and TCRdb retains in-frame clones only, with some absent. The table records over a million clones, under 80% of them present only once. The CDR3 spans 20 residues. The germline V gene has CDR1 MNHNS and CDR2 SASEGT. Comments on this clone: The antigen remains undetermined. A read error may produce the germline difference seen at one junction end.

None of the donors, who were healthy HIV-negative adults, had recently had acute infections or vaccinations. In the CD4+ fraction, cells were divided into CD45RA+ naive and CD45RA-negative memory subsets. The sequencing sample was made of memory CD4+ T cells sorted from blood. Indicated subset: CD45RA-negative fraction. The rearrangement uses TRBV6-1 and TRBJ2-1; 10 bases match TRBD1. The sequence came from a man aged 18 to 35 in good health. The CDR3 here is CASSARDRGSGAASDNEQFF. The CDR3 DNA sequence: TGTGCCAGCAGTGCCCGGGACAGGGGTAGCGGGGCGGCCTCCGACAATGAGCAGTTCTTC.